This T cell receptor beta chain appears in the sequencing data of a study of molecular identifiers for immune sequencing clone quantification. V was cut by 7 bases and J by 4 bases, with 7 bases left in between. CDR3 length equals 11 residues. Each CDR3 protein gets one entry after TCRdb re-called the PCR reads with MiXCR. Of about 510,000 distinct CDR3 sequences detected, about 20% appear once; the ten largest clones hold roughly 0.81%. The chain employs TRBV12-3 or TRBV12-4 and TRBJ2-5; no firm D call. The sequenced material came from naive CD8+ T cells from blood, with Jurkat cell RNA spiked in. Indicated subset: FACS-sorted CD8+CD4-CCR7+CD45RA+ naive T cells. The TCR comes from a human donor in good health. Some libraries in this study had Jurkat cell RNA spiked in. In DNA form, the CDR3 reads TGTGCCAGCACGAACTCAGAGACCCAGTACTTC. This gives the protein CASTNSETQYF.